The 9 T cell receptor beta chains reported below all come from one sample, sequenced in a study of blood T cell repertoires in COVID-19. Clones were sequenced by immunoSEQ multiplex PCR, and TCRdb holds only the in-frame ones, with some missing. The table shows 130,000 or so clones, with roughly three quarters occurring only once. The sequencing sample was made of peripheral blood. The receptors derive from a woman in her sixties or seventies with acute or convalescent COVID-19.

The chain uses TRBV14 and TRBJ2-2, with D unresolved. This CDR3 has 13 residues. Germline V gene sequence: CDR1 SGHDN, CDR2 FVKESK. Trimming cost V 1 base and J 5 bases, with 5 bases left between them. CDR3 in amino acids: CASSQVPTGELFF. In nucleotides, the CDR3 is TGTGCCAGCAGCCAAGTTCCGACCGGGGAGCTGTTTTTT.

V is TRBV6-2 or TRBV6-3 and J is TRBJ1-1; the match to TRBD1 covers 10 bases. This CDR3 contains 16 residues. Germline lookup yields CDR1 MNHEY and CDR2 SVGEGT. The J segment lost 0 bases and the V segment lost 4 bases, leaving 5 bases of the junction unmatched. CDR3 nucleotide sequence: TGTGCCAGCAGTTCCCGGACAGGGGGAATGAACACTGAAGCTTTCTTT. It codes for CASSSRTGGMNTEAFF.

This sequence joins TRBV5-4 and TRBJ2-1, with TRBD1 as a possible D gene (5 bases). This CDR3 is 13 amino acids long. V gave up 2 bases and J gave up 6 bases, with 9 bases separating them. The germline V gene has CDR1 SGHNT and CDR2 YYREEE (reference sequence). CDR3 sequence reads: CASSLRGGNEQFF. CDR3 DNA: TGTGCCAGCAGCTTAAGGGGTGGCAATGAGCAGTTCTTC.

V is TRBV5-5 and J is TRBJ1-5, with D possibly matching TRBD1 (6 bases). Germline values: CDR1 SGHKS, CDR2 YYEKEE (reference sequence). This CDR3 is built from 18 residues. Trimming pared 4 bases from V and 1 base from J, leaving 21 bases between. The CDR3 here is CASSPVGAGEMSNQPQHF. The CDR3 nucleotides are TGTGCCAGCAGCCCGGTTGGGGCAGGGGAAATGAGCAATCAGCCCCAGCATTTT.

In its sample, this clone was seen a few times. This sequence joins TRBV27 and TRBJ2-3; 8 bases align to TRBD2. The V gene's germline CDR1 is MNHEY and CDR2 SMNVEV (reference sequence). The J segment lost 8 bases and the V segment lost 6 bases, leaving 13 bases of the junction unmatched. The CDR3 totals 15 residues. The CDR3 loop is CASSPSGRGRATQYF. In DNA, the CDR3 is TGTGCCAGCAGCCCGAGCGGGAGAGGGCGGGCTACGCAGTATTTT.

With respect to this clone: This may be a read error: a much more frequent sequence differs by one nucleotide. The chain links TRBV12-3 or TRBV12-4 to TRBJ2-7; no clear D gene. V was shortened by 1 base and J by 0 bases, with 4 bases between the two germline ends. This CDR3 region has 13 residues. The CDR3 loop reads CASSLGLSYEQYF. CDR3 coding DNA: TGTGCCAGCAGTTTAGGTCTCTCCTACGAGCAGTACTTC.

This clone appeared once. The rearrangement joins TRBV6-1 to TRBJ2-1; 7 nucleotides match TRBD2. CDR3 length equals 16 residues. Germline trimming cut 3 bases from V and 9 bases from J; bases unmatched to any gene: 14. CDR1 MNHNS and CDR2 SASEGT come from the germline V gene. The CDR3 reads CASSDWAGVGFGEQFF. The CDR3 nucleotides read TGTGCCAGCAGTGACTGGGCGGGAGTGGGTTTCGGTGAGCAGTTCTTC.

The genes are TRBV4-1 and TRBJ2-7; 8 positions agree with TRBD1. With V trimmed by 2 bases and J by 0 bases, 3 bases remained unmatched. Germline V gene sequence: CDR1 MGHRA, CDR2 YSYEKL. This CDR3 comprises 15 residues. CDR3 sequence (DNA): TGCGCCAGCAGCCAACAGACAGGGGACTCCTACGAGCAGTACTTC. Translation gives CASSQQTGDSYEQYF.

This rearrangement joins TRBV12-5 to TRBJ2-4; D possibly corresponds to TRBD2 (6 bases). This CDR3 spans 19 amino acids. V dropped 2 bases and J dropped 0 bases, with 20 bases sitting between them. The V gene's germline CDR1 is LGHNT and CDR2 FRNRAP. CDR3 nucleotides: TGTGCTAGTGGTTTGAATCCCGGGACGGGAGTTCTAGCCAAAAACATTCAGTACTTC. This sequence encodes CASGLNPGTGVLAKNIQYF.